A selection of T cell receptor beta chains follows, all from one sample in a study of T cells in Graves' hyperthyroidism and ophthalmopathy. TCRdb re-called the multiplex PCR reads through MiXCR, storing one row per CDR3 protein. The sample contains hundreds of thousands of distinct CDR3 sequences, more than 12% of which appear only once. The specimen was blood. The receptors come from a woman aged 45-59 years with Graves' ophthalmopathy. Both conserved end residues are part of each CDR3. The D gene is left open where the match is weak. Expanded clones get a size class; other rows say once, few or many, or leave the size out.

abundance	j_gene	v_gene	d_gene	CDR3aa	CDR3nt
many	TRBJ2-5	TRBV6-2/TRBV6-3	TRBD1	CASSTRDRDQETQYF	TGTGCCAGCAGTACCCGGGACAGGGACCAAGAGACCCAGTACTTC
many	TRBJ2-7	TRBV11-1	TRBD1	CASSFSEDGTATYEQYF	TGTGCCAGCAGCTTCTCTGAAGATGGGACAGCGACCTACGAGCAGTACTTC
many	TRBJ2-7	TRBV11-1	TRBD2	CASSLGNGRALNEQYF	TGTGCCAGCAGCTTAGGGAACGGGAGGGCCCTCAACGAGCAGTACTTC
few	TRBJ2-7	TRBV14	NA	CASSQVVGAEQYF	TGTGCCAGCAGCCAAGTCGTGGGCGCCGAGCAGTACTTC
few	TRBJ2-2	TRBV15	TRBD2	CATSRGKAGATGELFF	TGTGCCACCAGCAGAGGCAAAGCGGGGGCTACCGGGGAGCTGTTTTTT
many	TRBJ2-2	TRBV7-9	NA	CASSPPLSGIGGELFF	TGTGCCAGCAGCCCCCCGTTATCCGGGATCGGCGGGGAGCTGTTTTTT
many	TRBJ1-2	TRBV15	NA	CATSREVGAYYGYTF	TGTGCCACCAGCAGAGAGGTGGGGGCCTACTATGGCTACACCTTC
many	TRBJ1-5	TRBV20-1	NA	CSARPGGNQPQHF	TGCAGTGCTAGACCTGGAGGCAATCAGCCCCAGCATTTT
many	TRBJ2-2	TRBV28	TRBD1	CASSFPGGDAGELFF	TGTGCCAGCAGTTTTCCAGGGGGCGACGCCGGGGAGCTGTTTTTT
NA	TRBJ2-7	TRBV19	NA	CASSPGHNYEQYF	TGTGCCAGTAGCCCGGGACATAACTACGAGCAGTACTTC
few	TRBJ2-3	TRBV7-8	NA	CASSSRGEGTDTQYF	TGTGCCAGCAGCTCCAGGGGTGAGGGCACAGATACGCAGTATTTT
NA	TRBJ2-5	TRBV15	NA	CATSRGTRGSQETQYF	TGTGCCACCAGCAGAGGCACCCGGGGATCCCAAGAGACCCAGTACTTC
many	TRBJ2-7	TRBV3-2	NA	CASSQGKYPQSYEQYF	TGTGCCAGCAGCCAAGGAAAATACCCACAGAGCTACGAGCAGTACTTC
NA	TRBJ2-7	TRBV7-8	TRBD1	CASSSYRTGGLYEQYF	TGTGCCAGCAGCTCCTATAGGACAGGGGGCTTATACGAGCAGTACTTC